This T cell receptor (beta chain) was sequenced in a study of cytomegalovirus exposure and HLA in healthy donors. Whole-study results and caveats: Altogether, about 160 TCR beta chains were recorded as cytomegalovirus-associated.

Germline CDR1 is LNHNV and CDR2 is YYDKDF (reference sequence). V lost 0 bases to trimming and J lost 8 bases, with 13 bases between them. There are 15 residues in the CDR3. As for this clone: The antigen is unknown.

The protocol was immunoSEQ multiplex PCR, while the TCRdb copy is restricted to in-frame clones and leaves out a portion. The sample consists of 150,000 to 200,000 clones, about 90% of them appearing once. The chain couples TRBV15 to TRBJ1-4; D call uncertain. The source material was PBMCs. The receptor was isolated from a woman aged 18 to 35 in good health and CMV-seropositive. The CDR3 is CATSREAIEAEKLFF. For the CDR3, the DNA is TGTGCCACCAGCAGAGAGGCGATCGAGGCCGAAAAACTGTTTTTT.